The 9 T cell receptor beta chains in this list originate from one sample, sequenced in a study of breast tumors, draining lymph nodes, adjacent tissues. TCRdb fed the multiplex PCR reads into MiXCR, producing one record per CDR3 protein. The repertoire holds some 22,000 distinct CDR3 sequences, with roughly 55% as singletons. The sample taken for sequencing was breast tumor tissue. These receptors came from a female donor with breast cancer. Some clones in this sample may be carry-over from other donors' samples.

The rearrangement uses TRBV2 and TRBJ1-6, with unresolved D. The V end was cut by 7 bases, the J end by 7 bases, with 17 bases between. The CDR3 extends over 15 amino acids. CDR1 SNHLY and CDR2 FYNNEI come from the germline V gene. Here the CDR3 DNA reads TGTGCCAGCAACCTCCTCCGGGTCCTCAATTCACCCCTCCACTTT. Translation gives CASNLLRVLNSPLHF.

This clonotype was picked up many times. With a much larger clone just one base away, this may be a read error. The chain couples TRBV5-4 to TRBJ1-2; tentative D call: TRBD1 (5 bases). Trimming removed 4 bases from V and 8 bases from J, with 24 bases in between. The CDR3 is 16 residues long. Germline V gives CDR1 SGHNT, CDR2 YYREEE (reference sequence). The DNA of the CDR3 is TGTGCCAGCAGCACGAGACAGACGGCGGGTCTCGTAGGCTACACCTTC. Amino acids: CASSTRQTAGLVGYTF. The full variable domain, rest sourced from reference TRBV5-4 and TRBJ1-2, is ETGVTQSPTHLIKTRGQQVTLRCSSQSGHNTVSWYQQALGQGPQFIFQYYREEENGRGNFPPRFSGLQFPNYSSELNVNALELDDSALYLCASSTRQTAGLVGYTFGSGTRLTVV.

In its sample, this clonotype is medium-sized (0.01 to 0.1%). The genes are TRBV7-6 and TRBJ1-3, with D possibly TRBD1 on 5 matching bases. Trimming pared 6 bases from V and 0 bases from J, leaving 12 bases between. Germline CDR1 and CDR2: SGHVS and FNYEAQ. This CDR3 has 15 amino acids. The CDR3 DNA is TGTGCCAGCAGACCCGACAGAAGCTCTGGAAACACCATATATTTT. Translated, it gives CASRPDRSSGNTIYF. The whole variable domain, filled in from reference TRBV7-6 and TRBJ1-3, reads GAGVSQSPRYKVTKRGQDVALRCDPISGHVSLYWYRQALGQGPEFLTYFNYEAQQDKSGLPNDRFSAERPEGSISTLTIQRTEQRDSAMYRCASRPDRSSGNTIYFGEGSWLTVV.

This clonotype was observed many times. The DNA of the CDR3 is TGTGCCACCAGTGATTCTATGGCTGGGGTTTTCGATAGGTTCTTC. The encoded protein is CATSDSMAGVFDRFF. The genes are TRBV24-1 and TRBJ2-1, with unresolved D. From germline, CDR1 is KGHDR and CDR2 SFDVKD. V lost 2 bases and J 15 bases, leaving 22 bases between the germline ends. CDR3 length: 15 residues.

The J gene is TRBJ2-5, the V gene TRBV6-5; TRBD2 aligns across 10 bases. With 9 bases clipped from V and 4 bases from J, the junction kept 2 bases outside the gene matches. The CDR3 runs to 12 residues. Germline lookup yields CDR1 MNHEY and CDR2 SVGAGI. In DNA, the CDR3 is TGTGCCAGAAGACTAGCGGGAGAGACCCAGTACTTC. Its translation is CARRLAGETQYF.

This clonotype was recorded at least ten times. The J gene is TRBJ1-2, the V gene TRBV18; D not certain. This CDR3 contains 15 residues. Trimming pared 6 bases from V and 4 bases from J, leaving 18 bases between. Germline CDR1 is KGHSH and CDR2 is LQKENI. CDR3 protein: CASSNTDRVSYGYTF. CDR3 bases: TGTGCCAGCTCTAACACCGATCGGGTTTCCTATGGCTACACCTTC.

This rearrangement joins TRBV7-2 to TRBJ1-6, with 9 nucleotides matching TRBD1. V shed 4 bases, J shed 7 bases, and the junction held 8 bases outside the gene matches. The germline gives CDR1 SGHTA, CDR2 FQGNSA. This CDR3 comprises 16 residues. CDR3 loop: CASSSRRGTGNSPLHF. The CDR3 bases are TGTGCCAGCAGCTCCCGACGAGGGACAGGGAATTCACCCCTCCACTTT.

This clonotype was observed many times. The chain carries TRBV29-1 and TRBJ2-2, with TRBD1 identical over 7 bases. From germline, CDR1 is SQVTM and CDR2 ANQGSEA. This CDR3 has 13 amino acids. J was trimmed by 6 bases and V by 7 bases; bases with no gene match: 8. The CDR3 spells CSATTGSPGELFF. The CDR3 coding sequence is TGCAGCGCCACGACAGGGTCCCCCGGGGAGCTGTTTTTT.

DNA of the CDR3: TGTGCCAGCAGCGTTGGGGGCGGGCAGGATACGCAGTATTTT. Translated: CASSVGGGQDTQYF. V and J are TRBV9 and TRBJ2-3, with D tentatively TRBD1 (6 bases). The CDR3 covers 14 residues. V lost 2 bases and J lost 6, with 13 bases in between. Germline-derived CDR1 and CDR2 are SGDLS and YYNGEE.